Included here is one TCR beta chain sequence, with context. Original methodology: Cell counts per sample came from amplifying reference gene primers. TCRdb's copy holds only in-frame clones and misses some; the assay was immunoSEQ multiplex PCR. The V and J calls and clone size were taken over from that table, and D and trimming were inferred from the DNA. The top ten hold 0.6% to 0.9% of the sample, which has almost 200,000 clones, roughly nine tenths seen once. The CDR3 runs 14 residues. Germline CDR1 reads MNHEY; CDR2 reads SVGAGI. Trimming took 7 bases from V and 7 from J, leaving 19 bases between them. The sample comes from a study of blood T cell repertoires in COVID-19. The wider study: There were acute and convalescent COVID-19 samples, and they came from the United States, Italy and Spain. PBMCs, B-cell-depleted T cells, or T cells were the source of the cDNA or gDNA that made up the material.

The rearrangement links TRBV6-5 to TRBJ2-5; D is perhaps TRBD1 (5 bases). The TCR sequence derives from a woman between 65 and 79 years old with acute or convalescent COVID-19. The sequencing input was peripheral blood. CDR3 DNA: TGTGCCAGCACCAACCGAAGGGGTGTCACGACCCAGTACTTC. It codes for CASTNRRGVTTQYF.